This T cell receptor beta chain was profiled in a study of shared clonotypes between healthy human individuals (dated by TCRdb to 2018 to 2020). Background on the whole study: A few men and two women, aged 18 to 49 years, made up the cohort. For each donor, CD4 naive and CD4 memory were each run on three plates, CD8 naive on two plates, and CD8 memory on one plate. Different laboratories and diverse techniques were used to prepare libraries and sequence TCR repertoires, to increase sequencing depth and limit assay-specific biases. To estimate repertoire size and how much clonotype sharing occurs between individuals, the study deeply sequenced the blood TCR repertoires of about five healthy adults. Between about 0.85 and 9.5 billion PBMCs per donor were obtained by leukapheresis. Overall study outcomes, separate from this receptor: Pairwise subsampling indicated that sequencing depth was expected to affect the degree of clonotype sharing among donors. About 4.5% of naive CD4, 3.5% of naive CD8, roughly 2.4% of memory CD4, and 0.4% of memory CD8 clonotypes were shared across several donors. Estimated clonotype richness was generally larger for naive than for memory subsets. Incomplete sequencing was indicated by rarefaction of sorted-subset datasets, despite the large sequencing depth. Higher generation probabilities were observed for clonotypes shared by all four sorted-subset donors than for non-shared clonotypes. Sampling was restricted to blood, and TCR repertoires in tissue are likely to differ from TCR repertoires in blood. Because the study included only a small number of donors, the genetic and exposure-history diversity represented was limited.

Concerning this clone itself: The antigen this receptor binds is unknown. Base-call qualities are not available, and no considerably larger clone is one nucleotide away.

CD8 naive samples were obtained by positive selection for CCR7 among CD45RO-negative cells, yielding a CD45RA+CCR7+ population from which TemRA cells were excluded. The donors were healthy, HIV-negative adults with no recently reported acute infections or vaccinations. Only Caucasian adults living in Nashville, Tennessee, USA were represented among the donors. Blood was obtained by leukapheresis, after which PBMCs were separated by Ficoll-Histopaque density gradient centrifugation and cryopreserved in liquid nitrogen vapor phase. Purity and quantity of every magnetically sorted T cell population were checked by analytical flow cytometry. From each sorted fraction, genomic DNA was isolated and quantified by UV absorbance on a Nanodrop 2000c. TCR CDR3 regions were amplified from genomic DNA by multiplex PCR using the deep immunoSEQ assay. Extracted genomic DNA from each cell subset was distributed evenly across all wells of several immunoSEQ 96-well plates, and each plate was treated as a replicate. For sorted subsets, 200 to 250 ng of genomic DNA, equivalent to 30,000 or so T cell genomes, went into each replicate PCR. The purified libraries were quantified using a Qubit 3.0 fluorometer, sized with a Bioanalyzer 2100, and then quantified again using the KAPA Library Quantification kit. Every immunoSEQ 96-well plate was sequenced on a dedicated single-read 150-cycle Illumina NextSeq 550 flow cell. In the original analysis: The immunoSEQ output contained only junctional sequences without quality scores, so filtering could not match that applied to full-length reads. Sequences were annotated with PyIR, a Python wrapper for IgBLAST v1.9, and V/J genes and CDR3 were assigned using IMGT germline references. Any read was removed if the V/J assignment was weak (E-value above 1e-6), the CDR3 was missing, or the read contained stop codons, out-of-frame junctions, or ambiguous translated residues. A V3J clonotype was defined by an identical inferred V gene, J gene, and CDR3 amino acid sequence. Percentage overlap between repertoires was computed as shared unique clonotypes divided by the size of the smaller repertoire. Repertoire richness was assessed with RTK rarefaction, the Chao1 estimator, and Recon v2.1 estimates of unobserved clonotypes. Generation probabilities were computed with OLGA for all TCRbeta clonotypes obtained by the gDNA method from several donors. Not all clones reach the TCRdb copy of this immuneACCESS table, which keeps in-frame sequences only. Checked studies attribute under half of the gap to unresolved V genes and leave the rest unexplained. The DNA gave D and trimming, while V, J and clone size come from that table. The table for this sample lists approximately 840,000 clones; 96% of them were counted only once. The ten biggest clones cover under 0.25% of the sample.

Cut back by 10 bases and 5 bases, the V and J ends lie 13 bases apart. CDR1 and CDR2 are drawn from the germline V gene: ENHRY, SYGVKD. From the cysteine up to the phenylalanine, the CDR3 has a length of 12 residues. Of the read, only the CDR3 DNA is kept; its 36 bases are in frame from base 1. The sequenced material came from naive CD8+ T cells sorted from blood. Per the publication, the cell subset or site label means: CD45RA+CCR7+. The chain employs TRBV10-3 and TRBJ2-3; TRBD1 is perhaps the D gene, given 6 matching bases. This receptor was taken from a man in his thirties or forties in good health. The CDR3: CATRNRVDTQYF. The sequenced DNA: TGTGCCACCCGAAACAGGGTAGATACGCAGTATTTT.